This TCR beta chain is drawn from a study of immune evolution from preneoplasia to lung adenocarcinoma. The ends were cut back, 3 bases at V and 6 bases at J, with 9 bases in the middle. Germline V lookup: CDR1 MDHEN, CDR2 SYDVKM. The CDR3 is made up of 14 amino acids. A few counts support this clone. Its antigen is as yet unknown. Regarding the study as a whole: From normal lung to invasive adenocarcinoma, top clone frequencies appeared to decrease. Clonality was highest in normal lung, lower in later-stage lesions apparently.

Some clones are missing from TCRdb's copy, which holds only in-frame ones; the method was immunoSEQ multiplex PCR. In the table there are approximately 4,000 clones, roughly 76% of which are singletons. Sequenced sample: FFPE adjacent normal lung tissue. The clonotype originates from a person aged 65-85 years with lung adenocarcinoma. The rearrangement uses TRBV28 and TRBJ1-6; D not resolved. The CDR3 is CASSLLVSNSPLHF. DNA for the CDR3: TGTGCCAGCAGTTTGTTGGTCTCTAATTCACCCCTCCACTTT.